This entry describes one TCR beta chain. The antigen remains undetermined. This sample is drawn from a study of T-cell memory formation after mild COVID-19. V shed 3 bases and J 2 bases; nucleotides not matched to a gene: 5. From germline, CDR1 is SGHKS and CDR2 YYEKEE (reference sequence). CDR3 length equals 15 residues. TCRdb re-analysed the 5' RACE reads in MiXCR, keeping a single row per CDR3 protein. The table records around 470,000 distinct CDR3 sequences, roughly 20% of them present only once. Notes on the study in general: Among clones peaking at day 37 in the second wave, SARS-CoV-2 specificity remained unconfirmed. Clones that contracted clustered mainly in CM and EM if CD4+ and in EMRA if CD8+. In pre-infection memory, a portion of responding clones appeared, which suggested that cross-reactive memory joined. Clones contracting day 15 to 85 were balanced CD4/CD8; later expanders leaned CD4+.

The sequenced sample consisted of PBMCs or a T cell subset sorted from them (not recorded which). The source of this sequence is an adult woman who had mild COVID-19 (a few samples of this study predate the infection). Cell type and time point are not known. The V and J genes are TRBV5-5 and TRBJ2-7; 10 positions agree with TRBD2. The CDR3 DNA follows: TGTGCCAGCAGCTCCCGGGGGACTAGCGCCTACGAGCAGTACTTC. Protein: CASSSRGTSAYEQYF.